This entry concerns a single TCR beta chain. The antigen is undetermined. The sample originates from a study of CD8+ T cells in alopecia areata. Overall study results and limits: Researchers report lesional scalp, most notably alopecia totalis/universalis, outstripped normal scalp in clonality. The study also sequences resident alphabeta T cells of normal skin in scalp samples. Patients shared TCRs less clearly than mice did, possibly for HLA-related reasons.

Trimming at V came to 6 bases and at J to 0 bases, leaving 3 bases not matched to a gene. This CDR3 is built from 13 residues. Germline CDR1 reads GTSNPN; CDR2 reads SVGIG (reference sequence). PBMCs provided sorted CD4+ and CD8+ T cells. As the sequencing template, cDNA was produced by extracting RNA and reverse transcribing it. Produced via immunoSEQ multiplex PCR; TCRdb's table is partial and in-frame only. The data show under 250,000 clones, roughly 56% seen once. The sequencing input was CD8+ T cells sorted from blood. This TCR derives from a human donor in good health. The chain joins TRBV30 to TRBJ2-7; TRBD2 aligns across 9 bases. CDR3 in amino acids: CACSSGISYEQYF. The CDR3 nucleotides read TGTGCCTGTTCTAGCGGGATCTCCTACGAGCAGTACTTC.